This T cell receptor (beta chain) appears in the sequencing data of a study of OX40 agonist ivuxolimab in advanced cancers. Study in general: Patients were given ivuxolimab, an antibody that agonizes OX40 (CD134). Patients treated during dose escalation were battling hepatocellular carcinoma, melanoma, renal cell or head and neck cancer. One patient with hepatocellular carcinoma and two with cutaneous melanoma, three in all, had partial responses. Findings of the study overall: Clonal expansion was seen in CD4+ and CD8+ blood T cells by week 6 at 0.1 to 3.0 mg/kg.

The method was immunoSEQ multiplex PCR; TCRdb's version includes in-frame clones alone and lacks a portion of them. The table lists 45,000 to 55,000 clones, more than 70% of them singletons, with 0.64% in the top ten. Germline V gives CDR1 MNHEY, CDR2 SMNVEV (reference sequence). V lost 7 bases and J lost 5, with 21 bases in between. This CDR3 comprises 16 residues. Remarks on this clone: Its specificity is not known.

The source was CD4+ or CD8+ T cells sorted from blood, collected in a trial of the OX40 agonist ivuxolimab. The TCR comes from an adult with an advanced solid tumor such as melanoma, head and neck, liver or kidney cancer. V gene TRBV27 combines with J gene TRBJ2-1, with a weak D call TRBD2 (5 bases). The CDR3 is CASKTIGQVVDNEQFF. The CDR3 nucleotides are TGTGCCAGCAAGACTATCGGGCAGGTGGTCGACAATGAGCAGTTCTTC.